The TCR beta chain described here comes from a study of cytomegalovirus exposure and HLA in healthy donors. Overall study findings and caveats: As a later analysis showed, a missense DCLRE1C variant was linked to trimming of TCR beta V- and J-genes.

A remark on this clone: The antigen is not known. One end of the junction fails to match germline, which may point to a read error.

This PCR relied on a set of 60 Vbeta primers and 13 Jbeta primers. The table came from immunoSEQ multiplex PCR; TCRdb's copy has only in-frame clones and leaves some out. The data show around 130,000 clones, with 75% to 85% seen just once and 0.95% to 1.5% held by the top ten. What was sequenced was PBMCs. The receptor comes from a girl between 2 and 10 years old in good health and CMV-seronegative.

CDR3 protein: CASSWPGRGETYEQYF. The CDR3 nucleotides are TGTGCTAGCAGCTGGCCGGGACGGGGGGAAACCTACGAGCAGTACTTC. V and J are TRBV7-7 and TRBJ2-7, with 7 bases aligning to TRBD2. Germline V gene data show CDR1 as SSHAT and CDR2 as FNYEAQ (reference sequence). This CDR3 region has 16 residues.